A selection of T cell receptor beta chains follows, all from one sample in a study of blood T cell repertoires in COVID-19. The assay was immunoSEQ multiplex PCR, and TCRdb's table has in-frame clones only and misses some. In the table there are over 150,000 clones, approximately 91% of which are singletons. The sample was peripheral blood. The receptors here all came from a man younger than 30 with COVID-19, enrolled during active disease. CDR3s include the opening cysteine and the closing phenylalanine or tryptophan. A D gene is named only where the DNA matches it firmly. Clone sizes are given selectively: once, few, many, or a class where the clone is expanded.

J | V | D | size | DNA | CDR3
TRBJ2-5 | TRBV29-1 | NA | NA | TGCAGCGTTGGCGACCAAGAGACCCAGTACTTC | CSVGDQETQYF
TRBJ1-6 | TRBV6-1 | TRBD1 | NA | TGTGCCAGCAGTGAAAGGGGACAGGGCCTGGATAATTCACCCCTCCACTTT | CASSERGQGLDNSPLHF
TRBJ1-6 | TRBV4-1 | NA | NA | TGCGCCAGCAGCCAGGTCGCGGCAGGGCGATCACCCCTCCACTTT | CASSQVAAGRSPLHF
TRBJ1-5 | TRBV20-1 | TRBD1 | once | TGCAGTGCTAGTCGACAGGGATATAGCAATCAGCCCCAGCATTTT | CSASRQGYSNQPQHF
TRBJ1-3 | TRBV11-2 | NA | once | TGTGCCAGCAGCCAACAGGGTGGCTCTGGAAACACCATATATTTT | CASSQQGGSGNTIYF
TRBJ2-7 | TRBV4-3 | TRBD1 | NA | TGCGCCAGCAGCCAAGACTGGGACAGGGAGCTGGAGCAGTACTTC | CASSQDWDRELEQYF
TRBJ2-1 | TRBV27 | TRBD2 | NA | TGTGCCAGCAGACATAGCGGGAGTGGGGCCAATGAGCAGTTCTTC | CASRHSGSGANEQFF
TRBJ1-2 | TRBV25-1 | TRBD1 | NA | TGTGCCAGCACCCAGGGACAGGGGGAATTTGGCTACACCTTC | CASTQGQGEFGYTF
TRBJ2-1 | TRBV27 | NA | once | TGTGCCAGCAACCCGGACCCCACTAGGAGGATGGGCGAGCAGTTCTTC | CASNPDPTRRMGEQFF
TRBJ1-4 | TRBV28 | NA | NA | TGTGCCAGCAGTCCCATACCGGCCCAACTTTCAACTAATGAAAAACTGCTTTTT | CASSPIPAQLSTNEKLLF
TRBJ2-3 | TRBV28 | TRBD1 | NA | TGTGCCAGCAGTTTCGGGACAGGGTTCGCAGATACGCAGTATTTT | CASSFGTGFADTQYF
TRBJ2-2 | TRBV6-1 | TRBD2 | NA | TGTGCCAGCAGTGAACTAGCGGACACCGGGGAGCTGTTTTTT | CASSELADTGELFF
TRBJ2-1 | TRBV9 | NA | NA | TGTGCCAGCAGCTCGAGTGAGTCCTACAATGAGCAGTTCTTC | CASSSSESYNEQFF
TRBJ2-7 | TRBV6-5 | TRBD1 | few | TGTGCCAGCAGTTACAGGGGGACAGGGCTCTACGAGCAGTACTTC | CASSYRGTGLYEQYF
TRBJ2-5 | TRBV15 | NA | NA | TGTGCCACCAGCAGAGATCAGGGAGAGACCCAGTACTTC | CATSRDQGETQYF
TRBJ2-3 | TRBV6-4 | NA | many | TGTGCCAGCAGTCCCGAGGGCGGAGCAGATACGCAGTATTTT | CASSPEGGADTQYF
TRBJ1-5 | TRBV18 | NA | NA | TGTGCCAGCTCACCAACACAGTCTGCAGGGCAGCCCCAGCATTTT | CASSPTQSAGQPQHF
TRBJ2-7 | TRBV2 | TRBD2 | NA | TGTGCCAGCGGGACTAGCGGGAGGGCCCACGCTCGGTTC | CASGTSGRAHARF
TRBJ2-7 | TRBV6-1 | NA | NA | TGTGCCAGCAGTGAAGATACTACTCGCTACGAGCAGTACTTC | CASSEDTTRYEQYF
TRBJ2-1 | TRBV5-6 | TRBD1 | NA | TGTGCCAGCAGCTTGGAATCTTGGGGGACAGGGAGTAGTGAGCAGTTCTTC | CASSLESWGTGSSEQFF
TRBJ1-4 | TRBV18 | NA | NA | TGTGCCAGCTCACCAGATCGTGTGGGGGCGGATAATGAAAAACTGCTTTTT | CASSPDRVGADNEKLLF
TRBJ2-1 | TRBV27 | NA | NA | TGTGCCAGCAGTTTAAGCTTAAATGAGCAGTTCTTC | CASSLSLNEQFF
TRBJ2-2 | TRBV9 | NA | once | TGTGCCAGCAGCGAAGAGCTTCCCAACACCGGGGAGCTGTTTTTT | CASSEELPNTGELFF
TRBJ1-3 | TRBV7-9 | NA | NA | TGTGCCAGCAGCTTAGCGTCGGGGGGAACTTCTGGAAACACCATATATTTT | CASSLASGGTSGNTIYF
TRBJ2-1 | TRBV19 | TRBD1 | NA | TGTGCCAGTAGTTTAACAGGGGGCTACAATGAGCAGTTCTTC | CASSLTGGYNEQFF
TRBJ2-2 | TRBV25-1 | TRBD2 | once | TGTGCCATCGCAAGGCATAGCGGGAGATGGTGGGAGCTGTTTTTT | CAIARHSGRWWELFF
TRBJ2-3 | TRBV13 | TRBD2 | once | TGTGCCAGCAGCCTACTAGCGGGAGTTTTATCAGATACGCAGTATTTT | CASSLLAGVLSDTQYF
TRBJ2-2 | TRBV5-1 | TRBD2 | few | TGCGCCAGCATCTCGGGACTAGCGGGAAGCACCGGGGAGCTGTTTTTT | CASISGLAGSTGELFF
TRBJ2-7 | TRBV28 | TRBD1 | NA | TGTGCCACCCAGCCGGGACAGGGATTCTACGAGCAGTACTTC | CATQPGQGFYEQYF
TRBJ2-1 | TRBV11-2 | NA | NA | TGTGCCAGCAGCTTAGAGGGCGGGGACTCCTACAATGAGCAGTTCTTC | CASSLEGGDSYNEQFF
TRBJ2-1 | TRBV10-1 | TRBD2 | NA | TGCGCCAGCAGTGAGGCGGGGAGGGTCAATGAGCAGTTCTTC | CASSEAGRVNEQFF
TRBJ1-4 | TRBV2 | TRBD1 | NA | TGTGCCAGTTACAGGGGGCATTCAACTAATGAAAAACTGCTTTTT | CASYRGHSTNEKLLF
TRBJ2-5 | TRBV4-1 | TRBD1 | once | TGCGCCAGCAGCCAACCCCCGGGACAGGGGCGAGAGACCCAGTACTTC | CASSQPPGQGRETQYF
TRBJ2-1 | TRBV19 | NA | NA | TGTGCCAGTAGTATAGCCCTCCGCGGGCTGGCAAAGTTCTTC | CASSIALRGLAKFF
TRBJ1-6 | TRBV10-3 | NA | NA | TGTGCCATCGGAGGTACGGCAGGGGACAATTCACCCCTCCACTTT | CAIGGTAGDNSPLHF
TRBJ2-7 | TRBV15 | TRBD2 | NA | TGTGCCACCAGCAGAGCTGGGCTAGCGGGAGACTACGAGCAGTACTTC | CATSRAGLAGDYEQYF
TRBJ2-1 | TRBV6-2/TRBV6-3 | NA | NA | TGTGCCAGCAGTTACGCGGGATTCGGCTATGAGCAGTTCTTC | CASSYAGFGYEQFF
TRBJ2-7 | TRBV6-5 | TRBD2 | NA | TGTGCCAGCAGGAGACTAGCGGTTGACTCCTACGAGCAGTACTTC | CASRRLAVDSYEQYF
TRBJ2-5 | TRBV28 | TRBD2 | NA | TGTGCCAGCACCCCTAACCCCGGGACTAGCGGACAAGAGACCCAGTACTTC | CASTPNPGTSGQETQYF
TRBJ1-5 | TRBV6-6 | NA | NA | TGTGCCAGCACCCTTACTCAAGGCAATCAGCCCCAGCATTTT | CASTLTQGNQPQHF
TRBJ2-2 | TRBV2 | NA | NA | TGTGCCAGCAGATCCGGGATAGTGGTTGTTCCCGGGGAGCTGTTTTTT | CASRSGIVVVPGELFF
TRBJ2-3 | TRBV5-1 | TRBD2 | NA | TGCGCCAGCCACTCGGCCCTAGCGGGAGCGGCAGATACGCAGTATTTT | CASHSALAGAADTQYF
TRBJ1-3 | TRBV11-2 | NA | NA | TGTGCCAGCAGCGGGGCCCGCTCTGGAAACACCATATATTTT | CASSGARSGNTIYF
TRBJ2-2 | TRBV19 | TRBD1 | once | TGTGCCGCCCGCACAGGGGGTACCGGGGAGCTGTTTTTT | CAARTGGTGELFF
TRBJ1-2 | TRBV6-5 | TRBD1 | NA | TGTGCCAGCAGTTGGGACAGGGGCTCCTATGGCTACACCTTC | CASSWDRGSYGYTF
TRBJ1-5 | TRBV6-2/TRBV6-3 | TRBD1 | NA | TGTGCCAGCAGTTCTAAGGGGGCGTATGAGATTAGCAATCAGCCCCAGCATTTT | CASSSKGAYEISNQPQHF
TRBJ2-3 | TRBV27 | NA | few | TGTGCCAGCAGTTTCGGGAGAAGCACAGATACGCAGTATTTT | CASSFGRSTDTQYF
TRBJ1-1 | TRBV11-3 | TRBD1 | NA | TGTGCCAGCAGCTTAGGGACAGGCTCCGAAGCTTTCTTT | CASSLGTGSEAFF
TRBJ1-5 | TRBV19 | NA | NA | TGTGCCAGTAGTATACTAAACAGCAATCAGCCCCAGCATTTT | CASSILNSNQPQHF
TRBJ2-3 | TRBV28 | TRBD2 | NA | TGTGCCAGCAGTCCCCGGGGCGGGAGTGGTAGCAATACGCAGTATTTT | CASSPRGGSGSNTQYF
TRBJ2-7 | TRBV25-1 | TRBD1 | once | TGTGCCAGCAGGAGGACAGGGGCGACCTACGAGCAGTACTTC | CASRRTGATYEQYF
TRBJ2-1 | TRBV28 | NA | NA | TGTGCCAGCAGTTTGCCAGGTCAGACCTACAATGAGCAGTTCTTC | CASSLPGQTYNEQFF
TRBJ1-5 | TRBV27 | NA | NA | TGTGCCAGCAGTTACACAGGGAACGGCAATCAGCCCCAGCATTTT | CASSYTGNGNQPQHF
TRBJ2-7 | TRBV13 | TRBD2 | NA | TGTGCCAGCAGGCTGGGGGGGATGGGCGAGCAGTACTTC | CASRLGGMGEQYF